The rows below give T cell receptor beta chains drawn from one sample of a study of blood T cells in healthy people across ages. MiXCR, run by TCRdb on the 5' RACE reads, gives a single entry per CDR3 protein. The sample includes under 950,000 distinct CDR3 sequences, 22% seen only once; the top ten take around 21%. Sequencing was performed on blood. The source of these receptors is a man aged 70-80 years in good health. CDR3s include the opening cysteine and the closing phenylalanine or tryptophan. A D gene is named only where the DNA matches it firmly. Size tells how often a clone was seen (once, few, many) or the class of an expanded clone, and some rows leave it out.

V gene: TRBV5-1
D gene: TRBD1
J gene: TRBJ1-2
clone size: .
CDR3 DNA: TGCGCCAGCAGCCCGGGACAGCCTAACTATGGCTACACCTTC
CDR3 protein: CASSPGQPNYGYTF

V gene: TRBV6-2/TRBV6-3
D gene: TRBD1
J gene: TRBJ2-7
clone size: .
CDR3 DNA: TGTGCCAGCAGTTACTCTTTGGGACAGCTCTACGAGCAGTACTTC
CDR3 protein: CASSYSLGQLYEQYF

V gene: TRBV28
D gene: TRBD2
J gene: TRBJ2-2
clone size: few
CDR3 DNA: TGTGCCACCCTCCCTAGCGGATCCACCGGGGAGCTGTTTTTT
CDR3 protein: CATLPSGSTGELFF

V gene: TRBV18
D gene: TRBD1
J gene: TRBJ2-1
clone size: .
CDR3 DNA: TGTGCCAGCTCACCGGGACAGGGAAGCGAGCAGTTCTTC
CDR3 protein: CASSPGQGSEQFF

V gene: TRBV28
D gene: TRBD1
J gene: TRBJ1-4
clone size: .
CDR3 DNA: TGTGCCAGCAGACCGACTATTGGGACAGGGGGAAGGGAAAAACTGTTTTTT
CDR3 protein: CASRPTIGTGGREKLFF

V gene: TRBV12-3/TRBV12-4
D gene: .
J gene: TRBJ2-3
clone size: .
CDR3 DNA: TGTGCCAGTTCAACCGGGACCCTCCCGGTCGCGCAGTATTTT
CDR3 protein: CASSTGTLPVAQYF

V gene: TRBV7-2
D gene: TRBD2
J gene: TRBJ2-2
clone size: .
CDR3 DNA: TGTGCCAGCAGCTTATTGGGACTAGTGGCCGGGGAGCTGTTTTTT
CDR3 protein: CASSLLGLVAGELFF

V gene: TRBV9
D gene: .
J gene: TRBJ2-1
clone size: few
CDR3 DNA: TGTGCCAGCAGCCCCCCCCAATACAATGAGCAGTTCTTC
CDR3 protein: CASSPPQYNEQFF

V gene: TRBV7-3
D gene: TRBD1
J gene: TRBJ2-1
clone size: .
CDR3 DNA: TGTGCCAGCAGCTTAACGAGCACAGGGGTGAGTGAGCAGTTCTTC
CDR3 protein: CASSLTSTGVSEQFF

V gene: TRBV28
D gene: .
J gene: TRBJ1-1
clone size: .
CDR3 DNA: TGTGCCAGCAGTCCGGGGGCAAGTTTATTCACTGAAGCTTTCTTT
CDR3 protein: CASSPGASLFTEAFF

V gene: TRBV28
D gene: TRBD1
J gene: TRBJ2-7
clone size: .
CDR3 DNA: TGTGCCAGCAGTTTTATTCAGGGGGCTCAGGAGCAGTACTTC
CDR3 protein: CASSFIQGAQEQYF

V gene: TRBV5-6
D gene: .
J gene: TRBJ2-7
clone size: few
CDR3 DNA: TGTGCCAGCAGCCCTGTCGACTTTCAAGGCTACGAGCAGTACTTC
CDR3 protein: CASSPVDFQGYEQYF

V gene: TRBV3-1
D gene: .
J gene: TRBJ1-2
clone size: few
CDR3 DNA: TGTGCCAGCAGCCAAAAGTTGTCCGGCACCTATGGCTACACCTTC
CDR3 protein: CASSQKLSGTYGYTF

V gene: TRBV24-1
D gene: .
J gene: TRBJ1-4
clone size: .
CDR3 DNA: TGTGCCACCAGTTCCCCGGAGGCTAATGAAAAACTGTTTTTT
CDR3 protein: CATSSPEANEKLFF

V gene: TRBV20-1
D gene: .
J gene: TRBJ2-2
clone size: .
CDR3 DNA: TGCAGTGCTAGATGGGGGGCCGGGGAGCTGTTTTTT
CDR3 protein: CSARWGAGELFF

V gene: TRBV5-1
D gene: .
J gene: TRBJ2-4
clone size: .
CDR3 DNA: TGCGCCAGTAGCTTGGAGACGGCTAACATTCAGTACTTC
CDR3 protein: CASSLETANIQYF

V gene: TRBV20-1
D gene: .
J gene: TRBJ2-1
clone size: few
CDR3 DNA: TGCAGTGCTAGAGATTCAGCCTCGCGAGGGAGGAGTGAGCAGTTCTTC
CDR3 protein: CSARDSASRGRSEQFF

V gene: TRBV20-1
D gene: .
J gene: TRBJ2-2
clone size: .
CDR3 DNA: TGCAGTGCTCACAGGGTCTCGGAGCTGTTTTTT
CDR3 protein: CSAHRVSELFF

V gene: TRBV11-3
D gene: .
J gene: TRBJ2-5
clone size: few
CDR3 DNA: TGTGCCAGCAGCTTAGGACCCGGACAGCAAGAGACCCAGTACTTC
CDR3 protein: CASSLGPGQQETQYF

V gene: TRBV20-1
D gene: .
J gene: TRBJ1-2
clone size: .
CDR3 DNA: TGCAGTGCTGCCCCCCAAGGGATGAGGGGAGACACCTTC
CDR3 protein: CSAAPQGMRGDTF

V gene: TRBV11-3
D gene: .
J gene: TRBJ1-1
clone size: .
CDR3 DNA: TGTGCCAGCAGCTCCAATCGCCCAGGGGAAGGGGCGGCTTTCTTT
CDR3 protein: CASSSNRPGEGAAFF

V gene: TRBV7-9
D gene: .
J gene: TRBJ2-1
clone size: .
CDR3 DNA: TGTGCCAGCAGCCACACCATAGGGGCGAACAATGAGCAGTTCTTC
CDR3 protein: CASSHTIGANNEQFF

V gene: TRBV6-6
D gene: .
J gene: TRBJ2-3
clone size: few
CDR3 DNA: TGTGCCAGCCGTGTCTCAGGGGGGAGGATGACGCAGTATTTT
CDR3 protein: CASRVSGGRMTQYF

V gene: TRBV24-1
D gene: .
J gene: TRBJ1-2
clone size: few
CDR3 DNA: TGTGCCACCAGTGATGAAAAAATAGGGGGCTACACCTTC
CDR3 protein: CATSDEKIGGYTF

V gene: TRBV11-3
D gene: .
J gene: TRBJ2-1
clone size: .
CDR3 DNA: TGTGCCAGCAGCTCCTTGTCGTCGGGGACCCCTTTGAATGAGCAGTTCTTC
CDR3 protein: CASSSLSSGTPLNEQFF

V gene: TRBV24-1
D gene: .
J gene: TRBJ1-5
clone size: .
CDR3 DNA: TGTGCCACCAGTGCGGGGGCTCGCGGCAATCAGCCCCAGCATTTT
CDR3 protein: CATSAGARGNQPQHF

V gene: TRBV18
D gene: .
J gene: TRBJ2-7
clone size: .
CDR3 DNA: TGTGCCAGCTCACCACCGGGTCCGATCTACGAGCAGTACTTC
CDR3 protein: CASSPPGPIYEQYF

V gene: TRBV12-3/TRBV12-4
D gene: TRBD1
J gene: TRBJ1-5
clone size: few
CDR3 DNA: TGTGCCAGCAGTCGCCGGGCGGGACAGAAAAATCAGCCCCAGCATTTT
CDR3 protein: CASSRRAGQKNQPQHF

V gene: TRBV3-1
D gene: TRBD2
J gene: TRBJ2-2
clone size: .
CDR3 DNA: TGTGCCAGCAGCCCCACTTGGGGACTAGCGGGGACCGGGGAGCTGTTTTTT
CDR3 protein: CASSPTWGLAGTGELFF

V gene: TRBV6-5
D gene: .
J gene: TRBJ1-2
clone size: few
CDR3 DNA: TGTGCCAGCAGTTACGTAGGGGATCCTTTCAACTATGGCTACACCTTC
CDR3 protein: CASSYVGDPFNYGYTF

V gene: TRBV5-1
D gene: .
J gene: TRBJ2-6
clone size: many
CDR3 DNA: TGCGCCAGCAGCTTGGGTAGGGCCGGGGCCAACGTCCTGACTTTC
CDR3 protein: CASSLGRAGANVLTF